This T cell receptor beta chain was sequenced during a study of blood T cell repertoires in COVID-19. Sequencing was performed with immunoSEQ multiplex PCR; in TCRdb, only in-frame clones are kept and a portion is missing. This table has approximately 470,000 clones, around 90% appearing once. The table lists this clone with a few counts. The cohort comprised adults aged about 18 to 100 years residing in some 24 US areas. The germline V gene encodes CDR1 SGHNT and CDR2 YENEEA. The V segment lost 0 bases and the J segment 11 bases; nucleotides outside the gene matches: 1. The CDR3 loop spans 12 amino acids.

The chain couples TRBV11-3 to TRBJ2-1, with 7 bases matching TRBD2. The material sequenced was PBMCs or T cells enriched from blood (not recorded which). This TCR derives from a young woman who had recovered from COVID-19. The CDR3 here is CASSLEGTKQFF. CDR3 DNA sequence: TGTGCCAGCAGCTTAGAGGGGACTAAGCAGTTCTTC.